Included here is one T cell receptor beta chain sequence, with context. The antigen remains undetermined. CDR1 and CDR2 from the germline V gene are SGHTA and FQGNSA. Deletions cut 5 bases from V and 1 base from J, with 14 bases between. The CDR3 loop spans 15 amino acids. Sampling times: baseline, cycle 4 day 1, cycle 7 day 1. These data belong to a study of OX40 agonist ivuxolimab in advanced cancers. Study background: In this trial design, patients received ivuxolimab intravenously at 0.01 to 10 mg/kg every 2 weeks. Study-wide points: Certain nonresponding patients likewise had low normalized T-cell clonal expansion.

Clones were sequenced by immunoSEQ multiplex PCR, and TCRdb holds only the in-frame ones, with some missing. The repertoire holds under 65,000 clones, with 87% as singletons. The chain combines TRBV7-2 with TRBJ1-1, with TRBD1 as a possible D gene (5 bases). This TCR was recovered from an adult with an advanced solid tumor such as melanoma, head and neck, liver or kidney cancer. The starting material was CD4+ or CD8+ T cells sorted from blood, obtained in a trial of the OX40 agonist ivuxolimab. For the CDR3, the DNA is TGTGCCAGCAGCCCCCAGACAGCCCGGAACACTGAAGCTTTCTTT. It encodes CASSPQTARNTEAFF.